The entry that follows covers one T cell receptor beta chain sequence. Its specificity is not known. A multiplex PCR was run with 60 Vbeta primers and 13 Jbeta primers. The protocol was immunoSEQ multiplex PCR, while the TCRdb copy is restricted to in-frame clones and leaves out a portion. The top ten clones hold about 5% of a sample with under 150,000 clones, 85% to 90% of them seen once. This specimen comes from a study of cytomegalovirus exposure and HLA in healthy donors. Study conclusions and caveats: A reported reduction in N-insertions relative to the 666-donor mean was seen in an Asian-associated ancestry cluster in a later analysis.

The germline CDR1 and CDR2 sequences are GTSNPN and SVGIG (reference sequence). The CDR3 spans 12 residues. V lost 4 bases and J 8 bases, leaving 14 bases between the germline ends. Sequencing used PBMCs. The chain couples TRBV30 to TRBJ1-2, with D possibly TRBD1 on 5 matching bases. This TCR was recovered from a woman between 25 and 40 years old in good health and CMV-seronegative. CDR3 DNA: TGTGCCTGGACCCCAGGCGGGGGAGGCTACACCTTC. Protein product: CAWTPGGGGYTF.